These T cell receptor beta chains were read from a single sample in a study of graft-versus-host responses after intestinal transplantation. Some clones are missing from TCRdb's copy, which holds only in-frame ones; the method was immunoSEQ multiplex PCR. The table shows 20,000 or so clones, with approximately 46% occurring only once. The starting material was alloreactive CD4+ T cells from a mixed lymphocyte reaction culture, obtained before intestinal transplant. These receptors were collected from a human patient who received an intestinal transplant. Both conserved end residues are part of each CDR3. D genes are given only for firm matches. A row's size may be missing; if present it is once, few, many or a size class.

j_gene	v_gene	d_gene	abundance	CDR3nt	CDR3aa
TRBJ2-1	TRBV25-1	NA	NA	TGTGCCAGCAGTGCTAGTTACAATGAGCAGTTCTTC	CASSASYNEQFF
TRBJ1-5	TRBV19	TRBD1	once	TGTGCCAGTAGTAGACAGGGGTTGGACAATCAGCCCCAGCATTTT	CASSRQGLDNQPQHF
TRBJ2-5	TRBV7-7	TRBD2	NA	TGTGCTAGCAGCCGGGGGGGGGCCGAAGAGACCCAGTACTTC	CASSRGGAEETQYF
TRBJ2-5	TRBV7-9	TRBD2	once	TGTGCCAGCAGCTACCAGGGACTAGCGGGGGGGCTGGCCCAAGAGACCCAGTACTTC	CASSYQGLAGGLAQETQYF
TRBJ2-7	TRBV7-4	NA	NA	TGTGCCAGCAGCTTAAATCCCGGGGGTAGGGTCCCCTACGAGCAGTACTTC	CASSLNPGGRVPYEQYF
TRBJ1-4	TRBV5-1	NA	few	TGCGCCAGCAGCCCCGACAGGCACAATGAAAAACTGTTTTTT	CASSPDRHNEKLFF
TRBJ2-7	TRBV6-5	NA	few	TGTGCCAGCAGTCCGCCCACTAGCATCCACGAGCAGTACTTC	CASSPPTSIHEQYF
TRBJ2-3	TRBV6-1	TRBD2	NA	TGTGCCAGCAGTGTAAGGGGCCTAGCGGCGTTGGATACGCAGTATTTT	CASSVRGLAALDTQYF
TRBJ1-3	TRBV7-7	NA	NA	TGTGCTAGCAGCCCCTGGACAGCCGACTCTGGAAACACCATATATTTT	CASSPWTADSGNTIYF
TRBJ1-2	TRBV27	TRBD1	few	TGTGCCAGCAGTTTAAGGACAGGGGTCCTCTATGGCTACACCTTC	CASSLRTGVLYGYTF
TRBJ1-4	TRBV19	NA	NA	TGTGCCAGTAGTATACGGGGGGCCGAAAAACTGTTTTTT	CASSIRGAEKLFF
TRBJ1-1	TRBV25-1	NA	once	TGTGCCAGCAGTGACGCCCGGGGGATAGTCACTGAAGCTTTCTTT	CASSDARGIVTEAFF
TRBJ2-5	TRBV18	NA	few	TGTGCCAGCTCACTAGCTTTTGGTGAGACCCAGTACTTC	CASSLAFGETQYF
TRBJ2-7	TRBV11-2	TRBD2	NA	TGTGCCAGCAGCTTAGTTACGGGGGGGCTTGGGGAGCAGTACTTC	CASSLVTGGLGEQYF
TRBJ2-6	TRBV5-4	TRBD1	NA	TGTGCCAGCAGCGTTACAGGGGCCCTGGGGGTCCTGACTTTC	CASSVTGALGVLTF
TRBJ1-6	TRBV11-2	NA	NA	TGTGCCAGCAGCTACCTATGGAGCTCCTATAATTCACCCCTCCACTTT	CASSYLWSSYNSPLHF
TRBJ2-2	TRBV25-1	NA	NA	TGTGCCAGCATGCGGCTAGAGGGCCCCGGGGAGCTGTTTTTT	CASMRLEGPGELFF
TRBJ2-7	TRBV29-1	TRBD2	NA	TGCAGCGTCTTCGGGACTAGCGGGGCCTACGAGCAGTACTTC	CSVFGTSGAYEQYF
TRBJ1-1	TRBV11-3	TRBD1	NA	TGTGCCAGCAGCTACGACAGGGGATCGACTGAAGCTTTCTTT	CASSYDRGSTEAFF
TRBJ2-5	TRBV7-9	TRBD2	NA	TGTGCCAGCAGCTTGGGTAGCGGGGTCCCCCTTGGGTACCAAGAGACCCAGTACTTC	CASSLGSGVPLGYQETQYF
TRBJ2-3	TRBV5-1	TRBD1	NA	TGCGCCAGCAGCTTGGGACAGGGAGGCACAGATACGCAGTATTTT	CASSLGQGGTDTQYF
TRBJ1-2	TRBV5-1	TRBD1	NA	TGCGCCAGCAGCTTGGCCGCGGGACAGGGTTTTGTCCGTGGCTACACCTTC	CASSLAAGQGFVRGYTF
TRBJ2-3	TRBV2	TRBD1	NA	TGTGCCAGCAGTTCGGGACAGGGCCTATTAGATACGCAGTATTTT	CASSSGQGLLDTQYF
TRBJ2-1	TRBV7-6	TRBD2	NA	TGTGCCAGCAGCTTAGTGCCGGGGGGACCCCTACCCCACAATGAGCAGTTCTTC	CASSLVPGGPLPHNEQFF
TRBJ1-1	TRBV7-3	NA	NA	TGTGCCAGCAGCTGGTCGGAGGGCACTGAAGCTTTCTTT	CASSWSEGTEAFF
TRBJ2-1	TRBV7-9	TRBD1	once	TGTGCCAGCAGGGACGACAGGGAACCAGGCTCCTACAATGAGCAGTTCTTC	CASRDDREPGSYNEQFF
TRBJ1-2	TRBV5-4	NA	medium-sized	TGTGCCAGCAGCTTGCCAGGGTCCACACTGGGTGGCTACACCTTC	CASSLPGSTLGGYTF
TRBJ2-3	TRBV12-5	TRBD2	NA	TGTGCTAGTGGACCCGGACTAGCGGGGTTCACAGATACGCAGTATTTT	CASGPGLAGFTDTQYF
TRBJ2-1	TRBV6-5	NA	NA	TGTGCCAGCAGTGAAGACCGGGTCCTGTTTGAGCAGTTCTTC	CASSEDRVLFEQFF
TRBJ2-1	TRBV18	NA	NA	TGTGCCAGCTCCACAGGGAGCTCCTACAATGAGCAGTTCTTC	CASSTGSSYNEQFF
TRBJ1-5	TRBV7-6	NA	NA	TGTGCCAGCAGCTTATTCGGCCGGGGACCCCAGCATTTT	CASSLFGRGPQHF
TRBJ2-2	TRBV4-1	NA	NA	TGCGCCAGCAGGGAACAGCTGAACACCGGGGAGCTGTTTTTT	CASREQLNTGELFF
TRBJ1-4	TRBV9	TRBD1	NA	TGTGCCAGCAGCGCTAGACAGGGGGCGGGAGAAAAACTGTTTTTT	CASSARQGAGEKLFF
TRBJ1-1	TRBV6-1	NA	few	TGTGCCGCCACAGGGTTTCCTGAAGCTTTCTTT	CAATGFPEAFF
TRBJ1-1	TRBV20-1	NA	NA	TGCAGACAGGGACACACTGAAGCTTTCTTT	CRQGHTEAFF
TRBJ2-3	TRBV10-3	NA	NA	TGTGCCATCAGTCCACGCCGGACTGGGGATACGCAGTATTTT	CAISPRRTGDTQYF
TRBJ2-5	TRBV11-2	NA	NA	TGTGCCAGCAGCTTAGCGGAGACCCAGTACTTC	CASSLAETQYF
TRBJ2-1	TRBV6-6	NA	NA	TGTGCCAGCAGTTACTCACCAGGCTCCTACAATGAGCAGTTCTTC	CASSYSPGSYNEQFF
TRBJ1-5	TRBV21-1	NA	NA	TGTGCCAGCCAGGGGGAACAGGGGAGCAATCAGCCCCAGCATTTT	CASQGEQGSNQPQHF
TRBJ2-5	TRBV18	TRBD2	NA	TGTGCCAGCTCACCAACCTTAGCGGGGGGCCAGGTGACCCAGTACTTC	CASSPTLAGGQVTQYF
TRBJ1-2	TRBV5-1	TRBD1	NA	TGCGCCAGCAGCTTGGGGTTCGGGGACAGGGCACCCTATGGCTACACCTTC	CASSLGFGDRAPYGYTF
TRBJ1-5	TRBV7-3	NA	NA	TGTGCCAGCAGCTTAGGAGGGGCGGGACAGCCCCAGCATTTT	CASSLGGAGQPQHF